The 5 T cell receptor beta chains given below trace back to one sample, sequenced in a study of blood T cell repertoires in COVID-19. Here immunoSEQ multiplex PCR was the method, and the copy in TCRdb shows in-frame clones only, minus some. The data contain 350,000 to 450,000 clones, around 85% of them seen just once; the ten biggest clones take up 3.5% to 4%. The source material was peripheral blood. These receptors were taken from a woman between 18 and 29 years old with acute or convalescent COVID-19.

The chain couples TRBV6-5 to TRBJ1-2, with TRBD1 identical over 12 bases. Germline values: CDR1 MNHEY, CDR2 SVGAGI. Germline trimming cut 6 bases from V and 4 bases from J; bases unmatched to any gene: 6. This CDR3 comprises 15 residues. CDR3 nucleotides: TGTGCCAGCAGAACCGGGACAGGGGGCGGCTATGGCTACACCTTC. As protein: CASRTGTGGGYGYTF.

The chain recombines TRBV9 with TRBJ1-6, with TRBD1 as a possible D gene (6 bases). Germline CDR1 is SGDLS and CDR2 is YYNGEE. Trimming stripped 0 bases from V and 7 bases from J, with 17 bases between. This CDR3 contains 17 residues. CDR3 sequence (DNA): TGTGCCAGCAGCGTAGGAGGAGGGGGGGCGAAGAATTCACCCCTCCACTTT. Its translation: CASSVGGGGAKNSPLHF. Drawing the rest from reference TRBV9 and TRBJ1-6, the complete variable domain is DSGVTQTPKHLITATGQRVTLRCSPRSGDLSVYWYQQSLDQGLQFLIQYYNGEERAKGNILERFSAQQFPDLHSELNLSSLELGDSALYFCASSVGGGGAKNSPLHFGNGTRLTVT.

A single count supports this clone. V gene TRBV28 combines with J gene TRBJ1-1; TRBD1 is a possible D gene (6 bases). Trimming shortened V by 4 bases and J by 6 bases, and 18 bases separated the two germline ends. The CDR3 has 15 residues. CDR1 is MDHEN and CDR2 is SYDVKM in the germline V gene. This CDR3 reads CASSSPLAGAAEAFF. The DNA of the CDR3 is TGTGCCAGCAGTTCCCCCCTGGCGGGGGCGGCTGAAGCTTTCTTT.

V and J are TRBV30 and TRBJ1-2, with D unresolved. From germline, CDR1 is GTSNPN and CDR2 SVGIG (reference sequence). The CDR3 is 10 amino acids. Trimming removed 3 bases at V and 11 bases at J, with 10 bases between. The DNA for the CDR3 is TGTGCCTGGAGCACGAGGGTATACACCTTC. Residues: CAWSTRVYTF.

The rearrangement joins TRBV11-2 to TRBJ1-3, with D unclear. Germline CDR1 reads SGHAT; CDR2 reads FQNNGV. V lost 6 bases and J lost 1, with 22 bases in between. The CDR3 is 18 amino acids. The CDR3 protein is CASSHDAGRYLSGNTIYF. The CDR3 nucleotides are TGTGCCAGCAGTCACGATGCGGGCAGATATTTATCTGGAAACACCATATATTTT.